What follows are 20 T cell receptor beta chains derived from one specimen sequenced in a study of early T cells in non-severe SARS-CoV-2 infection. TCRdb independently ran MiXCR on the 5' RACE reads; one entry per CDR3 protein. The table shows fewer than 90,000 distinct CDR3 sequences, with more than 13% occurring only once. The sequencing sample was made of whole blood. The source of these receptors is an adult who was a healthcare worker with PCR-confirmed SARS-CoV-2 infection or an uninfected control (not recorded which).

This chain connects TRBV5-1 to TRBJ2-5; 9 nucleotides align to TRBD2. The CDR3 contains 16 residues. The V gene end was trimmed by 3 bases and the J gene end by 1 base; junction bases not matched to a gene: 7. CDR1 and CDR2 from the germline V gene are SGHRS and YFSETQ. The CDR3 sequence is CASSYIAGAAQETQYF. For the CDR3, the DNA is TGCGCCAGCAGCTATATAGCGGGGGCCGCCCAAGAGACCCAGTACTTC.

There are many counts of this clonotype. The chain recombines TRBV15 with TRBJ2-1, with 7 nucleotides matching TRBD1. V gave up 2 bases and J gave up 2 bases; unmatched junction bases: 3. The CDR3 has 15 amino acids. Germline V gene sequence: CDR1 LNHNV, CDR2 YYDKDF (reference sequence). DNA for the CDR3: TGTGCCACCAGCAGATCCGGGACAGCCTACAATGAGCAGTTCTTC. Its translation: CATSRSGTAYNEQFF.

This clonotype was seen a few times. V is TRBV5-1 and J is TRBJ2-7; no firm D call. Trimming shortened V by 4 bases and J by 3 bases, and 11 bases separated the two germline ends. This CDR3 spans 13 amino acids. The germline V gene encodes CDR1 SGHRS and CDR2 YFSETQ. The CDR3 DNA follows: TGCGCCAGCAGCCTGCTGGGTGACTACGAGCAGTACTTC. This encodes CASSLLGDYEQYF.

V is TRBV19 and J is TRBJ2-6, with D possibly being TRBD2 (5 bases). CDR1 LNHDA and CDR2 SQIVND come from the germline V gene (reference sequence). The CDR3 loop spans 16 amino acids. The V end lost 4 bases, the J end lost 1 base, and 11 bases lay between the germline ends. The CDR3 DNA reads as TGTGCCAGTAGTAAAGGAGGCCGATCTGGGGCCAACGTCCTGACTTTC. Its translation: CASSKGGRSGANVLTF.

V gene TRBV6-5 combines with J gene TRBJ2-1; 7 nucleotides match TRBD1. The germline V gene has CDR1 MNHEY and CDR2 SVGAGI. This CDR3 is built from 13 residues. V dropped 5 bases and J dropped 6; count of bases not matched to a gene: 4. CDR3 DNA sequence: TGTGCCAGCAGTCCAGGGGGTTCCAATGAGCAGTTCTTC. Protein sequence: CASSPGGSNEQFF.

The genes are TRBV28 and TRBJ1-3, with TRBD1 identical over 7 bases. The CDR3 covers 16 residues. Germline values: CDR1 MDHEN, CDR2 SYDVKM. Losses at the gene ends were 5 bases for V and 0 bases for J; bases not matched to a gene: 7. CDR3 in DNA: TGTGCCAGCAGTCTAGACAGGGTGCTCTCTGGAAACACCATATATTTT. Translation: CASSLDRVLSGNTIYF.

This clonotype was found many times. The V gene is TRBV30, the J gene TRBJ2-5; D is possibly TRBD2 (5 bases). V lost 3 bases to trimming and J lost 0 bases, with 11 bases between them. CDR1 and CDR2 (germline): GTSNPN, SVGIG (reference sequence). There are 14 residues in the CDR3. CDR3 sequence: CAWRRLLYQETQYF. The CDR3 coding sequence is TGTGCCTGGAGGAGACTACTCTACCAAGAGACCCAGTACTTC. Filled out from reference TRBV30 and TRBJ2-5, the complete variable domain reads SQTIHQWPATLVQPVGSPLSLECTVEGTSNPNLYWYRQAAGRGLQLLFYSVGIGQISSEVPQNLSASRPQDRQFILSSKKLLLSDSGFYLCAWRRLLYQETQYFGPGTRLLVL.

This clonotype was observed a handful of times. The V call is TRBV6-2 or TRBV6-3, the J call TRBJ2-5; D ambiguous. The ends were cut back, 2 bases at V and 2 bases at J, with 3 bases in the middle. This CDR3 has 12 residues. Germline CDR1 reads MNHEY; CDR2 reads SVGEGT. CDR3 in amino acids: CASSYRQETQYF. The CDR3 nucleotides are TGTGCCAGCAGTTACCGGCAAGAGACCCAGTACTTC.

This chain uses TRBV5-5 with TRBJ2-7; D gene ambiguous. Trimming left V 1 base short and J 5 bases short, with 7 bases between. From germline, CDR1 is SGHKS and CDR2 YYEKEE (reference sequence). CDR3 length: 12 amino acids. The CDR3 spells CASSLLLDEQYF. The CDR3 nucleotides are TGTGCCAGCAGCTTGCTCCTAGACGAGCAGTACTTC.

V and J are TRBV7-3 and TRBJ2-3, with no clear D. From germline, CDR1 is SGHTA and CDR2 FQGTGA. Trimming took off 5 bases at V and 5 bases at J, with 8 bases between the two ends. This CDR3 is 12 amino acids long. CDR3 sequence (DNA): TGTGCCAGCAGCGTTCTAGGAGATACGCAGTATTTT. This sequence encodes CASSVLGDTQYF. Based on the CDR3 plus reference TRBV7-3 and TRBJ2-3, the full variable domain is GAGVSQTPSNKVTEKGKYVELRCDPISGHTALYWYRQSLGQGPEFLIYFQGTGAADDSGLPNDRFFAVRPEGSVSTLKIQRTERGDSAVYLCASSVLGDTQYFGPGTRLTVL.

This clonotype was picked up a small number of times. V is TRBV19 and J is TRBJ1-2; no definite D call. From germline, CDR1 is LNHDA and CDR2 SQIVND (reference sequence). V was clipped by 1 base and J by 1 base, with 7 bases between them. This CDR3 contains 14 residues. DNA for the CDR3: TGTGCCAGTAGTATAGCCGGCAATAACTATGGCTACACCTTC. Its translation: CASSIAGNNYGYTF. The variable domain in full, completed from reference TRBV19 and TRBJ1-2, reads DGGITQSPKYLFRKEGQNVTLSCEQNLNHDAMYWYRQDPGQGLRLIYYSQIVNDFQKGDIAEGYSVSREKKESFPLTVTSAQKNPTAFYLCASSIAGNNYGYTFGSGTRLTVV.

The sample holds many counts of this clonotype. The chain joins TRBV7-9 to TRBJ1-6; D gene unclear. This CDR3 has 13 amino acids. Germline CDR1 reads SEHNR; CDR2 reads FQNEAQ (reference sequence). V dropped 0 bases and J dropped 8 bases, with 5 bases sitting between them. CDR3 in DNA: TGTGCCAGCAGCTTAGCGCGGGATTCACCCCTCCACTTT. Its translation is CASSLARDSPLHF.

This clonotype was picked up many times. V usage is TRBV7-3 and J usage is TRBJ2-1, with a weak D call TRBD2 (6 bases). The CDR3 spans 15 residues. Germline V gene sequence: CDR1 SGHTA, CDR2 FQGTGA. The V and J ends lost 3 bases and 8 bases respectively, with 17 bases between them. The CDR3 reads CASSLEGPGLDEQFF. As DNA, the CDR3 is TGTGCCAGCAGCTTGGAGGGACCTGGCTTGGATGAGCAGTTCTTC.

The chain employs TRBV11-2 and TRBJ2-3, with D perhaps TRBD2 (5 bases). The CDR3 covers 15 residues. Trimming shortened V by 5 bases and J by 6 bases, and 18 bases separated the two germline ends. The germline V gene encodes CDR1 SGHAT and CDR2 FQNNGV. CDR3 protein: CASSLSDGKRDTQYF. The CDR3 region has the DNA TGTGCCAGCAGCCTTTCAGACGGGAAGCGGGATACGCAGTATTTT.

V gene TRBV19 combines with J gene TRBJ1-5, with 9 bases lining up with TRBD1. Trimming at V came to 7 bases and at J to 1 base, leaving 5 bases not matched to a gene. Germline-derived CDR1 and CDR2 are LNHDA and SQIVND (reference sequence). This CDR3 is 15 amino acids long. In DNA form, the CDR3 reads TGTGCCAGTAAGGTGGGACAGGGAAGCAATCAGCCCCAGCATTTT. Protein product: CASKVGQGSNQPQHF. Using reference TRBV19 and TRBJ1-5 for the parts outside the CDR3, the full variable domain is DGGITQSPKYLFRKEGQNVTLSCEQNLNHDAMYWYRQDPGQGLRLIYYSQIVNDFQKGDIAEGYSVSREKKESFPLTVTSAQKNPTAFYLCASKVGQGSNQPQHFGDGTRLSIL.

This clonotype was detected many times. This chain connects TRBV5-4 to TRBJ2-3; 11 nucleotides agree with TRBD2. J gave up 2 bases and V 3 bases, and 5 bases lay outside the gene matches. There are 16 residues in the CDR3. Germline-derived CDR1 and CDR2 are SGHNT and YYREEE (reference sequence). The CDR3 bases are TGTGCCAGCAGCTGCGGGACTAGCGGAGACACAGATACGCAGTATTTT. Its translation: CASSCGTSGDTDTQYF.

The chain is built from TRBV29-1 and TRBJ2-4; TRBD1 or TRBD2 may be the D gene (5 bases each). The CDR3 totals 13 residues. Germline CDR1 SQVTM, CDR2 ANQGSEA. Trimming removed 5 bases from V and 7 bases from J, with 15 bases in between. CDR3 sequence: CSVLGRTGNIQYF. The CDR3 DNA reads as TGCAGCGTTCTGGGACGAACGGGGAACATTCAGTACTTC. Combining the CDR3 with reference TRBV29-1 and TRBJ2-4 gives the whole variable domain SAVISQKPSRDICQRGTSLTIQCQVDSQVTMMFWYRQQPGQSLTLIATANQGSEATYESGFVIDKFPISRPNLTFSTLTVSNMSPEDSSIYLCSVLGRTGNIQYFGAGTRLSVL.

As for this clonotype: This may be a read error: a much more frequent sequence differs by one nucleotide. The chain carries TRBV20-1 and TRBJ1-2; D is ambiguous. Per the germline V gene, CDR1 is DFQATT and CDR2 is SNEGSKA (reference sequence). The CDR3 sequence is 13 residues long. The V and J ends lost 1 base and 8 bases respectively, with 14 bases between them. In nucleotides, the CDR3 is TGCAGTGCTAGAGGCGGGGTAGGGCTAGGCTACACCTTC. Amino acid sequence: CSARGGVGLGYTF.

The CDR3, as DNA: TGTGCCAGCAGCCACGGTCGGGGGTCCATGGAGCTGTTTTTT. Amino acids: CASSHGRGSMELFF. The V call is TRBV7-2, the J call TRBJ2-2; D is possibly TRBD2 (6 bases). CDR1 and CDR2 from the germline V gene are SGHTA and FQGNSA. The CDR3 is 14 residues long. Trimming left V 5 bases short and J 10 bases short, with 17 bases between. The full variable domain, its missing parts supplied by reference TRBV7-2 and TRBJ2-2, is GAGVSQSPSNKVTEKGKDVELRCDPISGHTALYWYRQSLGQGLEFLIYFQGNSAPDKSGLPSDRFSAERTGGSVSTLTIQRTQQEDSAVYLCASSHGRGSMELFFGEGSRLTVL.

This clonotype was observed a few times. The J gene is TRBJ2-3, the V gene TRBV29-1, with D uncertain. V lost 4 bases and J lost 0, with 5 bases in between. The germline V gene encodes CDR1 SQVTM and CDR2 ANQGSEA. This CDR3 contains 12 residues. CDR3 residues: CSVALSTDTQYF. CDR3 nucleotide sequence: TGCAGCGTTGCACTTAGCACAGATACGCAGTATTTT.